These 2 T cell receptor beta chains came from one sample sequenced in a study of blood T cell repertoires in COVID-19 (TCRdb year 2020). Library creation used the immunoSEQ multiplex PCR assay. The source is immuneACCESS, and TCRdb retained only in-frame sequences with V and J called. Part of the clones is not carried over; for the studies checked, unresolved V genes explain less than half of this, and the remainder is unexplained. For this sample there are more than 45,000 clones; around 85% appear just once. 9.2% of the sample goes to the ten largest clones. The sequencing input was peripheral blood. These receptors came from a human donor in a cohort sampled during active COVID-19.

This sequence joins TRBV4-1 and TRBJ2-7, with TRBD2 matching over 8 bases. Germline V CDR1 and CDR2: MGHRA, YSYEKL. This CDR3 contains 18 residues. The V gene end was trimmed by 0 bases and the J gene end by 2 bases; junction bases not matched to a gene: 12. CDR3 protein: CASSQDHPSSGGPYEQYF. The CDR3 bases are TGCGCCAGCAGCCAAGATCACCCCTCCAGCGGGGGCCCCTACGAGCAGTACTTC.

This clone showed up just once. The chain is built from TRBV29-1 and TRBJ1-2; D is uncertain. Trimming removed 7 bases from V and 5 bases from J, with 14 bases in between. Looked up from germline, CDR1 is SQVTM and CDR2 is ANQGSEA. This CDR3 has 12 amino acids. CDR3 sequence (DNA): TGCAGCGGAGGAAATACTGGGTATGGCTACACCTTC. It translates to CSGGNTGYGYTF.